Listed below are T cell receptor beta chains from one sample, sequenced in a study of T cells in Graves' hyperthyroidism and ophthalmopathy. A single record per CDR3 protein comes from TCRdb applying MiXCR to the multiplex PCR reads. The sample has some 350,000 distinct CDR3 sequences; approximately 14% are singletons. Sequencing used blood. Receptor source: an older woman with Graves' ophthalmopathy. Each CDR3 is given with its conserved first and last residue. A D gene is named only where the DNA matches it firmly. Some rows mark clone size as missing; the rest say once, few, many or name a class of expanded clone.

V gene	J gene	clone size	D gene	CDR3 DNA	CDR3 protein
TRBV29-1	TRBJ2-5	NA	TRBD2	TGCAGCGCGACTAGCGGGAAGGAGACCCAGTACTTC	CSATSGKETQYF
TRBV30	TRBJ1-5	many	NA	TGTGCCTGGGAGCACAGCCGGAATCAGCCCCAGCATTTT	CAWEHSRNQPQHF
TRBV30	TRBJ2-7	many	NA	TGTGCCTGCTCAGCCGGGACCTCATACGAGCAGTACTTC	CACSAGTSYEQYF
TRBV28	TRBJ2-1	many	NA	TGTGCCAGCAGTTTGGTGAGGCGGAATGAGCAGTTCTTC	CASSLVRRNEQFF
TRBV2	TRBJ2-7	many	NA	TGTGCCAGCAGACTCGAGGACATTAACTACGAGCAGTACTTC	CASRLEDINYEQYF
TRBV7-8	TRBJ2-1	NA	NA	TGTGCCAGCAGCTTAACGACCGGGCACGAGCAGTTCTTC	CASSLTTGHEQFF
TRBV14	TRBJ2-3	few	NA	TGTGCCAGCAGCCCCCCTCTGGGGGCGCTCACAGATACGCAGTATTTT	CASSPPLGALTDTQYF
TRBV18	TRBJ2-2	few	TRBD1	TGTGCCAGCTCATCGGGACAGGGACTTGCCGGGGAGCTGTTTTTT	CASSSGQGLAGELFF
TRBV6-1	TRBJ2-7	many	NA	TGTGCCAGCAGCCGGGGCCCTAGCATCTACGAGCAGTACTTC	CASSRGPSIYEQYF
TRBV30	TRBJ2-1	few	NA	TGTGCCTGGAGTGCTGACTCCGGACAGTTGAGCTCCTACAATGAGCAGTTCTTC	CAWSADSGQLSSYNEQFF
TRBV6-1	TRBJ2-7	many	NA	NA	CASSSSTGTSSYEQYF
TRBV30	TRBJ2-3	many	TRBD2	TGTGCCTGGAGTGTACCTAGCGGGAGGCCCCCTGATACGCAGTATTTT	CAWSVPSGRPPDTQYF
TRBV20-1	TRBJ2-1	many	NA	TGCAGTGCTAGGCCGTGGGGGACCTACAATGAGCAGTTCTTC	CSARPWGTYNEQFF
TRBV20-1	TRBJ2-2	many	TRBD2	TGCAGTGCTTTTAGCGGGAGGAGTGGCGGGGAGCTGTTTTTT	CSAFSGRSGGELFF
TRBV9	TRBJ1-5	NA	NA	TGTGCCAGCAGCGACGACGGTAGCAATCAGCCCCAGCATTTT	CASSDDGSNQPQHF
TRBV5-1	TRBJ2-3	NA	TRBD2	TGCGCCAGCAGCTTGGAACTAGCGGGAGGGACAGATACGCAGTATTTT	CASSLELAGGTDTQYF
TRBV30	TRBJ2-1	few	NA	TGTGCCTGGAGTGTACTAAGGGGGGCTCGTAATGAGCAGTTCTTC	CAWSVLRGARNEQFF
TRBV19	TRBJ2-1	once	TRBD2	TGTGCCAGTAGTCAAGGACTAGGCAGAGCCCACAATGAGCAGTTCTTC	CASSQGLGRAHNEQFF
TRBV20-1	TRBJ2-2	NA	NA	TGCAGTGCTAGTAGGGGCGCGAACACCGGGGAGCTGTTTTTT	CSASRGANTGELFF
TRBV28	TRBJ2-1	many	TRBD2	TGTGCCAGCAGCCTACTCCCCGGGACTAGCGGCGGTGAGCAGTTCTTC	CASSLLPGTSGGEQFF
TRBV19	TRBJ2-1	many	TRBD2	TGTGCCAGTAGGGGGTGGAGGGAGGGCAATGAGCAGTTCTTC	CASRGWREGNEQFF
TRBV5-1	TRBJ2-3	many	NA	TGCGCCAGCAGCTTGGATCGGGGGGCCGGCACAGATACGCAGTATTTT	CASSLDRGAGTDTQYF
TRBV18	TRBJ2-7	few	TRBD1	TGTGCCAGCTCACTAGGACAGGGGGTTAACAACGAGCAGTACTTC	CASSLGQGVNNEQYF
TRBV2	TRBJ2-7	many	TRBD1	TGTGCCAGCAGTCGGACAGGGGCGGCCTACGAGCAGTACTTC	CASSRTGAAYEQYF
TRBV2	TRBJ2-5	NA	NA	TGTGCCAGCAGTGAAGAGTTTAGTGAGACCCAGTACTTC	CASSEEFSETQYF
TRBV27	TRBJ2-1	NA	NA	TGTGCCAGCAGTTTACGGTCAGACTCCTACAATGAGCAGTTCTTC	CASSLRSDSYNEQFF
TRBV24-1	TRBJ1-1	few	TRBD1	TGTGCCACCAGTGGAGGGGGCCTGGGCACTGAAGCTTTCTTT	CATSGGGLGTEAFF
TRBV12-3/TRBV12-4	TRBJ2-3	many	NA	TGTGCCAGCAAATTGGGGGTGGTTGGCACAGATACGCAGTATTTT	CASKLGVVGTDTQYF
TRBV5-8	TRBJ2-1	many	TRBD2	TGTGCCAGCAGCGATCAAGGACTAGGGTCGCGTGAGCAGTTCTTC	CASSDQGLGSREQFF
TRBV29-1	TRBJ1-5	NA	TRBD1	TGCAGCGTTAAAACGACAGGGCCTGATCAGCCCCAGCATTTT	CSVKTTGPDQPQHF
TRBV12-3/TRBV12-4	TRBJ1-5	NA	NA	TGTGCCAGCAGTTTAACCCCCAATCGGCCCCAGCACTTT	CASSLTPNRPQHF
TRBV20-1	TRBJ2-1	few	NA	TGCAGTGGAGTAGTAAGCAGCTCCTACAATGAGCAGTTCTTC	CSGVVSSSYNEQFF
TRBV20-1	TRBJ2-3	many	TRBD2	TGCAGTGCTAGAGATCTCGGACTAGCGGCGGCAGATACGCAGTATTTT	CSARDLGLAAADTQYF
TRBV12-3/TRBV12-4	TRBJ1-5	many	TRBD1	TGTGCCAGCAGTCCGGACAGGGGGGTTGGCAATCAGCCCCAGCATTTT	CASSPDRGVGNQPQHF
TRBV6-1	TRBJ2-6	many	NA	TGTGCCAGCAGTGATCAGCTCTCTGGGGCCAACGTCCTGACTTTC	CASSDQLSGANVLTF